A selection of T cell receptor beta chains follows, all from one sample in a study of T cells after yellow fever vaccination. TCRdb called the 5' RACE reads again in MiXCR, with one record for every CDR3 protein. The sample consists of about 360,000 distinct CDR3 sequences, around 6.5% of them appearing once. Sequenced here: PBMCs, sampled 5 days after the yellow fever booster vaccination. Receptors originate from a man younger than 45 who received the YFV17D yellow fever vaccine. Each CDR3 is given with its conserved first and last residue. A D gene is named only where the DNA matches it firmly. Some rows mark clone size as missing; the rest say once, few, many or name a class of expanded clone.

D gene,clone size,J gene,V gene,CDR3 protein,CDR3 DNA
TRBD1,many,TRBJ1-4,TRBV7-2,CASSFWTGGGEKLFF,TGTGCCAGCAGCTTTTGGACAGGGGGAGGTGAAAAACTGTTTTTT
-,-,TRBJ2-7,TRBV7-2,CASSLAGSTAYEQYF,TGTGCCAGCAGCTTAGCAGGGTCTACCGCCTACGAGCAGTACTTC
-,many,TRBJ1-1,TRBV18,CASSPGSTEAFF,TGTGCCAGCTCACCCGGGAGCACTGAAGCTTTCTTT
TRBD1,-,TRBJ1-4,TRBV9,CASSLGGGNGGYGEKLFF,TGTGCCAGCAGCCTAGGAGGGGGCAACGGGGGATATGGAGAAAAACTGTTTTTT
-,many,TRBJ2-5,TRBV7-2,CASSLGSAQETQYF,TGTGCCAGCAGCTTAGGTTCAGCACAAGAGACCCAGTACTTC
TRBD1,-,TRBJ2-1,TRBV15,CATSRDQGVSYNEQFF,TGTGCCACCAGCAGAGATCAGGGGGTCTCCTACAATGAGCAGTTCTTC
-,few,TRBJ2-5,TRBV5-1,CASSLGARTTSQETQYF,TGCGCCAGCAGCTTGGGGGCCAGGACGACTAGTCAAGAGACCCAGTACTTC
TRBD2,few,TRBJ2-1,TRBV11-2,CASSLLSGRAYNEQFF,TGTGCCAGCAGCTTATTAAGCGGGAGGGCCTACAATGAGCAGTTCTTC
-,many,TRBJ2-5,TRBV10-2,CASSATREGKETQYF,TGCGCCAGCAGCGCGACCAGGGAAGGGAAAGAGACCCAGTACTTC
TRBD1,few,TRBJ1-1,TRBV11-1,CASSAGYGWDREITEAFF,TGTGCCAGCAGCGCGGGATATGGATGGGACAGGGAGATCACTGAAGCTTTCTTT
TRBD2,many,TRBJ2-1,TRBV7-9,CASSPSGGGGEQFF,TGTGCCAGCAGCCCTAGCGGGGGAGGGGGTGAGCAGTTCTTC
TRBD1,many,TRBJ1-1,TRBV7-9,CASSLTGVDTEAFF,TGTGCCAGCAGCCTTACAGGGGTGGACACTGAAGCTTTCTTT
-,few,TRBJ2-7,TRBV20-1,CSASGVRIYEQYF,TGCAGTGCTAGCGGGGTCCGGATCTACGAGCAGTACTTC
TRBD2,many,TRBJ2-1,TRBV5-1,CASSQTSGTSGRLQFF,TGCGCCAGCAGCCAAACGTCCGGGACTAGCGGGAGGCTTCAGTTCTTC
-,few,TRBJ1-5,TRBV20-1,CSARGAQGNQPQHF,TGCAGTGCTAGGGGGGCTCAGGGAAATCAGCCCCAGCATTTT
TRBD2,-,TRBJ2-1,TRBV20-1,CSARVGRGGNEQFF,TGCAGTGCTAGAGTTGGACGGGGGGGGAATGAGCAGTTCTTC
TRBD2,many,TRBJ2-3,TRBV7-2,CASSLDASGFTDTQYF,TGTGCCAGCAGCTTAGATGCTAGCGGATTCACAGATACGCAGTATTTT
TRBD2,few,TRBJ2-1,TRBV6-1,CASSPERAGGPNEQFF,TGTGCCAGCAGCCCCGAGAGGGCGGGAGGCCCCAATGAGCAGTTCTTC
-,few,TRBJ2-1,TRBV29-1,CSVDQVGNEQFF,TGCAGCGTTGATCAAGTGGGCAATGAGCAGTTCTTC
-,-,TRBJ2-7,TRBV19,CASSGGTGTYEQYF,TGTGCCAGTAGTGGGGGGACCGGAACCTACGAGCAGTACTTC
-,few,TRBJ2-5,TRBV5-4,CASSDAGPQETQYF,TGTGCCAGCAGCGACGCAGGGCCCCAAGAGACCCAGTACTTC
-,few,TRBJ2-7,TRBV25-1,CASSGGTVSSYEQYF,TGTGCCAGCAGTGGCGGTACAGTCAGCTCCTACGAGCAGTACTTC
-,many,TRBJ2-5,TRBV4-1,CASSLGPGETQYF,TGCGCCAGCAGCCTGGGACCAGGGGAGACCCAGTACTTC
-,many,TRBJ2-1,TRBV3-1,CASSQSEDSNEQFF,TGTGCCAGCAGCCAAAGTGAAGACTCCAATGAGCAGTTCTTC
-,many,TRBJ1-2,TRBV7-2,CASSLEGPPYGYTF,TGTGCCAGCAGCTTAGAGGGGCCGCCATATGGCTACACCTTC
TRBD2,-,TRBJ2-7,TRBV6-2/TRBV6-3,CASTIGLAGLYEQYF,TGTGCCAGCACCATAGGACTAGCGGGATTATACGAGCAGTACTTC
-,-,TRBJ2-5,TRBV24-1,CATQLGETQYF,TGTGCCACCCAATTAGGAGAGACCCAGTACTTC
TRBD1,many,TRBJ2-3,TRBV20-1,CSARFGTGVTDTQYF,TGCAGTGCTAGATTCGGGACAGGGGTTACAGATACGCAGTATTTT